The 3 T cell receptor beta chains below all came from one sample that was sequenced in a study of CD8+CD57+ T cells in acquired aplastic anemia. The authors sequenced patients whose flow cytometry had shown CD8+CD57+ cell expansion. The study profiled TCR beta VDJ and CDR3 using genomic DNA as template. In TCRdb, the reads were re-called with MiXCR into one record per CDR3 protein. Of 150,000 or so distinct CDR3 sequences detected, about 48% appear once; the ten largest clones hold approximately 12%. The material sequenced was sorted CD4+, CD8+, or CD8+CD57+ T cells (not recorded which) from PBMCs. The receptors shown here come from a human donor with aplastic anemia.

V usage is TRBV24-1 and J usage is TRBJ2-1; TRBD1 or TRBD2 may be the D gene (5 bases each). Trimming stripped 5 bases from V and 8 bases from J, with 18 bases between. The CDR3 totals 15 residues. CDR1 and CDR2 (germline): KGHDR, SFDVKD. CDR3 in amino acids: CATSAGTDLKDEQFF. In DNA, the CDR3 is TGTGCCACCAGTGCCGGGACGGACCTAAAGGATGAGCAGTTCTTC.

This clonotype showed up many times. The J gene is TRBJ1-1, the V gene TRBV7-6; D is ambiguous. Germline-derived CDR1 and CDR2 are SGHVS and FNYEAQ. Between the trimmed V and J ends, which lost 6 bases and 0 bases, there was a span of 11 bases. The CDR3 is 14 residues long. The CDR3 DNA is TGTGCCAGCAGTAAGACGGCACTGAACACTGAAGCTTTCTTT. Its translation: CASSKTALNTEAFF.

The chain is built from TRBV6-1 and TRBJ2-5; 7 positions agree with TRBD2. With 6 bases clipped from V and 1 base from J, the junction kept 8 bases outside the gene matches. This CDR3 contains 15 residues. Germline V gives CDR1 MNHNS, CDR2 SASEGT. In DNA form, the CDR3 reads TGTGCCAGCAGGGCATGGTGGGGGGGCCAAGAGACCCAGTACTTC. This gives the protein CASRAWWGGQETQYF.